Listed below are T cell receptor beta chains from one sample, sequenced in a study of blood T cells in healthy people across ages. In TCRdb, the 5' RACE reads were re-called with MiXCR into one record per CDR3 protein. The table includes some 760,000 distinct CDR3 sequences, 20% to 25% detected once. These sequences were also reported in another study, on T cells of mothers and their children.

Sample: blood. Receptors were obtained from a boy aged 10-17 years in good health. Each CDR3 is given with its conserved first and last residue. A D gene is named only where the DNA matches it firmly. A clone size is listed for some rows: how often the clone was seen (once, few, many), or a class if it is expanded.

d_call: .
v_call: TRBV4-2
clone_size: .
j_call: TRBJ2-5
cdr3_nt: TGTGCCAGCAGCCAAGCTGCGACTAACCAAGAGACCCAGTACTTC
cdr3_aa: CASSQAATNQETQYF

d_call: TRBD2
v_call: TRBV27
clone_size: .
j_call: TRBJ2-5
cdr3_nt: TGTGCCAGCAGTCCTACCCTGGCGGGAGTCGAAGAGACCCAGTACTTC
cdr3_aa: CASSPTLAGVEETQYF

d_call: TRBD2
v_call: TRBV6-2/TRBV6-3
clone_size: few
j_call: TRBJ2-7
cdr3_nt: TGTGCCAGCAGTTATATGCCTAGCGGGGTCTACGAGCAGTACTTC
cdr3_aa: CASSYMPSGVYEQYF

d_call: TRBD1
v_call: TRBV7-9
clone_size: few
j_call: TRBJ2-4
cdr3_nt: TGTGCCAGCAGCTTAGATGGGACAGAGAAAAACATTCAGTACTTC
cdr3_aa: CASSLDGTEKNIQYF

d_call: TRBD1
v_call: TRBV28
clone_size: .
j_call: TRBJ2-7
cdr3_nt: TGTGCCAGCAGGAGCGCAGGGGGCAGGTACGAGCAGTACTTC
cdr3_aa: CASRSAGGRYEQYF

d_call: .
v_call: TRBV12-5
clone_size: few
j_call: TRBJ2-1
cdr3_nt: TGTGCTAGTGGTTTGGTACTCACTACCAGCGGGCGCCAGGGTGAGCAGTTCTTC
cdr3_aa: CASGLVLTTSGRQGEQFF

d_call: .
v_call: TRBV4-1
clone_size: .
j_call: TRBJ1-2
cdr3_nt: TGCGCCAGCAGCCAGGATGTTCATGGGGCGCGGTATGGCTACACCTTC
cdr3_aa: CASSQDVHGARYGYTF

d_call: .
v_call: TRBV5-1
clone_size: .
j_call: TRBJ1-1
cdr3_nt: TGCGCCAGCAGCTTGGTTCAGGGGCCGGACACTGAAGCTTTCTTT
cdr3_aa: CASSLVQGPDTEAFF

d_call: .
v_call: TRBV7-2
clone_size: few
j_call: TRBJ1-3
cdr3_nt: TGTGCCAGCAGCTTATCTCGGACGGTCTCTGGAAACACCATATATTTT
cdr3_aa: CASSLSRTVSGNTIYF

d_call: .
v_call: TRBV18
clone_size: many
j_call: TRBJ2-5
cdr3_nt: TGTGCCAGCAGTCCACCTGGCGTGGAGACCCAGTACTTC
cdr3_aa: CASSPPGVETQYF

d_call: TRBD1
v_call: TRBV6-6
clone_size: .
j_call: TRBJ2-5
cdr3_nt: TGTGCCAGCAGTTACTACGGACAGGGTCAAGAGACCCAGTACTTC
cdr3_aa: CASSYYGQGQETQYF

d_call: .
v_call: TRBV28
clone_size: .
j_call: TRBJ2-1
cdr3_nt: TGTGCCAGCAAGGCTACCAATGAGCAGTTCTTC
cdr3_aa: CASKATNEQFF

d_call: .
v_call: TRBV29-1
clone_size: .
j_call: TRBJ2-1
cdr3_nt: TGCAGCGTTGATCTCCCTAGAGGGTACGGGGATGAGCAGTTCTTC
cdr3_aa: CSVDLPRGYGDEQFF

d_call: TRBD2
v_call: TRBV7-6
clone_size: .
j_call: TRBJ2-1
cdr3_nt: TGTGCCAGCAGCCGGCAGCGGGAGGTGGATGAGCAGTTCTTC
cdr3_aa: CASSRQREVDEQFF

d_call: .
v_call: TRBV20-1
clone_size: .
j_call: TRBJ1-2
cdr3_nt: TGCAGTGCCCAACCCCCGGAACAGGTTTCTTATGGCTACACCTTC
cdr3_aa: CSAQPPEQVSYGYTF

d_call: .
v_call: TRBV3-1
clone_size: few
j_call: TRBJ2-3
cdr3_nt: TGTGCCAGCAGCCAGGTTGGGTCCAGGGAGGCAGATACGCAGTATTTT
cdr3_aa: CASSQVGSREADTQYF

d_call: .
v_call: TRBV30
clone_size: once
j_call: TRBJ2-7
cdr3_nt: TGTGCCTGCAGTGAGATTTTCGGCTACGAGCAGTACTTC
cdr3_aa: CACSEIFGYEQYF

d_call: TRBD2
v_call: TRBV20-1
clone_size: .
j_call: TRBJ2-7
cdr3_nt: TGCAGTGCTAGAGCGGCTAGCGGGGATTACGAGCAGTACTTC
cdr3_aa: CSARAASGDYEQYF

d_call: .
v_call: TRBV2
clone_size: .
j_call: TRBJ2-7
cdr3_nt: TGTGCCAGCAACACCTACTCCTACGAGCAGTACTTC
cdr3_aa: CASNTYSYEQYF

d_call: .
v_call: TRBV27
clone_size: few
j_call: TRBJ2-7
cdr3_nt: TGTGCCAGCAGTTTATCGGTAACCTACGAGCAGTACTTC
cdr3_aa: CASSLSVTYEQYF

d_call: .
v_call: TRBV7-9
clone_size: .
j_call: TRBJ1-4
cdr3_nt: TGTGCCAGCAGCCCTAGTGGGTTTGGGCTGTTTTTT
cdr3_aa: CASSPSGFGLFF

d_call: .
v_call: TRBV21-1
clone_size: .
j_call: TRBJ2-5
cdr3_nt: TGTGCCAGCAGCTGGGACGGGGGGGCCGGAGAGACCCAGTACTTC
cdr3_aa: CASSWDGGAGETQYF

d_call: .
v_call: TRBV20-1
clone_size: .
j_call: TRBJ2-6
cdr3_nt: TGCAGTGCTAGGCAGGGAGGTACTGGGGCCAACGTCCTGACTTTC
cdr3_aa: CSARQGGTGANVLTF

d_call: .
v_call: TRBV12-3/TRBV12-4
clone_size: .
j_call: TRBJ2-3
cdr3_nt: TGTGCCAGCAGCCTCGACAGAGGCCCGCAGTATTTT
cdr3_aa: CASSLDRGPQYF

d_call: TRBD1
v_call: TRBV10-3
clone_size: .
j_call: TRBJ2-1
cdr3_nt: TGTGCCATCAGCATAGGACAGGGGAATGATGAGCAGTTCTTC
cdr3_aa: CAISIGQGNDEQFF

d_call: TRBD1
v_call: TRBV20-1
clone_size: .
j_call: TRBJ2-5
cdr3_nt: TGCAGTGCGGATGCAGGGGGTTCGACCCAGTACTTC
cdr3_aa: CSADAGGSTQYF

d_call: .
v_call: TRBV7-6
clone_size: .
j_call: TRBJ2-2
cdr3_nt: TGTGCCAGCAGCAGCCCGGGTGGAGTCACCGGGGAGCTGTTTTTT
cdr3_aa: CASSSPGGVTGELFF

d_call: TRBD1
v_call: TRBV12-3/TRBV12-4
clone_size: few
j_call: TRBJ2-7
cdr3_nt: TGTGCCAGCAGTTGGGACAGCCCCTACGAGCGGTACTTC
cdr3_aa: CASSWDSPYERYF

d_call: TRBD1
v_call: TRBV28
clone_size: .
j_call: TRBJ1-5
cdr3_nt: TGTGCCATCACAGGGGGGGTTAGCAATCAGCCCCAGCATTTT
cdr3_aa: CAITGGVSNQPQHF

d_call: .
v_call: TRBV9
clone_size: .
j_call: TRBJ2-3
cdr3_nt: TGTGCCAGCAGCGCCCAGCCAGATACGCAGTATTTT
cdr3_aa: CASSAQPDTQYF

d_call: TRBD2
v_call: TRBV7-6
clone_size: .
j_call: TRBJ2-7
cdr3_nt: TGTGCCAGCAGCTCAGCGGGAGGCACTACGGGGCAGTACTTC
cdr3_aa: CASSSAGGTTGQYF

d_call: TRBD1
v_call: TRBV27
clone_size: .
j_call: TRBJ1-6
cdr3_nt: TGTGCCAGCCGGACAGGGGGGAATTCACCCCTCCACTTT
cdr3_aa: CASRTGGNSPLHF

d_call: .
v_call: TRBV27
clone_size: .
j_call: TRBJ2-7
cdr3_nt: TGTGCCAGCAGTTTGAGGGGTTTTACCTACGAGCAGTACTTC
cdr3_aa: CASSLRGFTYEQYF